The 23 T cell receptor beta chains reported below all come from one sample, sequenced in a study of siplizumab effects on memory and regulatory T cells. Assay used: immunoSEQ multiplex PCR; TCRdb lists only in-frame clones, some missing. The sample has approximately 100,000 clones; around 95% are singletons. Sequencing input: non-Treg CD4+ T cells sorted from blood. The source is a human donor in good health.

The CDR3 bases are TGTGCCAGCAGATTCGAGGGGGCCCCGCAGTACTTC. Protein product: CASRFEGAPQYF. This chain joins TRBV5-4 and TRBJ2-7; TRBD1 aligns across 7 bases. The CDR3 is made up of 12 amino acids. Germline V gives CDR1 SGHNT, CDR2 YYREEE (reference sequence). J gave up 9 bases and V 5 bases, and 8 bases lay outside the gene matches.

The rearrangement links TRBV10-3 to TRBJ2-5; 8 nucleotides agree with TRBD2. The CDR3 runs to 17 residues. Germline loops: CDR1 ENHRY, CDR2 SYGVKD. The ends lost 2 bases at V and 3 bases at J; junction bases unmatched: 11. CDR3 sequence (DNA): TGTGCCATCAGTGAGGGGCGTAGCGGGGACTACGAAGAGACCCAGTACTTC. Translating it yields CAISEGRSGDYEETQYF.

J is TRBJ1-3 and V is TRBV6-6; maybe TRBD1 (6 bases). The CDR3 contains 13 residues. The V end was cut by 7 bases, the J end by 2 bases, with 9 bases between. Germline CDR1 reads MNHNY; CDR2 reads SVGAGI (reference sequence). The CDR3 spells CASISGAGNTIYF. CDR3 nucleotide sequence: TGTGCCAGCATCTCAGGGGCTGGAAACACCATATATTTT.

The chain couples TRBV7-2 to TRBJ1-2; D is uncertain. The CDR3 is made up of 14 amino acids. Per germline, CDR1 SGHTA and CDR2 FQGNSA. V was trimmed by 5 bases and J by 6 bases, leaving 16 bases between them. The chain's CDR3 is CASSRSGSSNGYTF. The CDR3 DNA sequence: TGTGCCAGCAGCCGTTCGGGGTCCTCAAATGGCTACACCTTC. The full variable domain, its missing parts supplied by reference TRBV7-2 and TRBJ1-2, is GAGVSQSPSNKVTEKGKDVELRCDPISGHTALYWYRQSLGQGLEFLIYFQGNSAPDKSGLPSDRFSAERTGGSVSTLTIQRTQQEDSAVYLCASSRSGSSNGYTFGSGTRLTVV.

CDR3 region: CASSAETVNQPQHF. The CDR3, as DNA: TGTGCCAGCAGCGCCGAGACAGTCAATCAGCCCCAGCATTTT. The chain carries TRBV7-2 and TRBJ1-5, with D tentatively TRBD1 (5 bases). V shed 5 bases and J shed 3 bases, with 11 bases lying between them. The CDR3 is 14 amino acids. Germline values: CDR1 SGHTA, CDR2 FQGNSA.

The genes are TRBV5-1 and TRBJ2-6; perhaps TRBD2 as D (5 bases). The CDR3 extends over 16 amino acids. Germline CDR1 is SGHRS and CDR2 is YFSETQ. The V and J ends lost 4 bases and 0 bases respectively, with 11 bases between them. For the CDR3, the DNA is TGCGCCAGCAGCCTGGGTGGGAGCTCTGGGGCCAACGTCCTGACTTTC. As protein: CASSLGGSSGANVLTF.

This clone was found once. V gene TRBV7-2 combines with J gene TRBJ1-5; possibly TRBD1 for D (5 bases). The germline V gene has CDR1 SGHTA and CDR2 FQGNSA. The V end lost 4 bases, the J end lost 1 base, and 8 bases lay between the germline ends. CDR3 length equals 14 residues. CDR3 DNA sequence: TGTGCCAGCAGCTCGGACACCAGCAATCAGCCCCAGCATTTT. As protein: CASSSDTSNQPQHF.

V and J are TRBV16 and TRBJ2-2; TRBD1 matches at 8 bases. Unmatched junction bases numbered 6, after V lost 3 bases and J lost 3 bases. CDR1 is KGHSY and CDR2 is FQNENV in the germline V gene. This CDR3 region has 16 residues. The CDR3 DNA reads TGTGCCAGCAGCCACAAGGGGGACAGGCACACCGGGGAGCTGTTTTTT. Its protein is CASSHKGDRHTGELFF.

V usage is TRBV15 and J usage is TRBJ2-1; D ambiguous. The CDR3 runs 16 residues. The germline CDR1 and CDR2 sequences are LNHNV and YYDKDF (reference sequence). Trimming took 1 base from V and 8 from J, leaving 18 bases between them. The CDR3 spells CATSRAQSSAFHEQFF. The CDR3 DNA reads as TGTGCCACCAGCAGAGCTCAGTCTTCGGCTTTCCATGAGCAGTTCTTC.

This clone was counted once. The CDR3 loop is CASSPRTGGTGELFF. The CDR3 nucleotides are TGCGCCAGCAGCCCTCGGACAGGGGGCACCGGGGAGCTGTTTTTT. The gene calls are TRBV5-1 and TRBJ2-2; TRBD1 agrees at 10 bases. This CDR3 is built from 15 residues. Germline CDR1 is SGHRS and CDR2 is YFSETQ. V lost 4 bases to trimming and J lost 4 bases; unmatched junction nucleotides: 4.

This sequence joins TRBV9 and TRBJ2-5; D possibly matches TRBD1 or TRBD2 (5 bases each). The CDR3 has 15 amino acids. CDR1 and CDR2 from the germline V gene are SGDLS and YYNGEE. Trimming took 0 bases from V and 4 from J, leaving 13 bases between them. The CDR3 spells CASSVDQGGGETQYF. DNA for the CDR3: TGTGCCAGCAGCGTAGATCAGGGCGGAGGAGAGACCCAGTACTTC.

The genes are TRBV7-2 and TRBJ2-7, with 8 nucleotides matching TRBD1. The CDR3 extends over 15 amino acids. Germline loops: CDR1 SGHTA, CDR2 FQGNSA. V dropped 1 base and J dropped 2; count of bases not matched to a gene: 4. Here the CDR3 DNA reads TGTGCCAGCAGCTTAGGGCAGGGGGCGGCCTACGAGCAGTACTTC. It translates to CASSLGQGAAYEQYF.

CDR3 DNA sequence: TGTGCCAGCAGTCTCAGGGCTGAGCAGTTCTTC. Amino acid sequence: CASSLRAEQFF. The V gene is TRBV6-5, the J gene TRBJ2-1, with D maybe TRBD1 (5 bases). The germline gives CDR1 MNHEY, CDR2 SVGAGI. V lost 5 bases and J 9 bases, leaving 8 bases between the germline ends. The length of the CDR3 is 11 residues.

The chain combines TRBV2 with TRBJ1-4; a weak D match, TRBD1 (5 bases). This CDR3 region has 16 residues. Germline V lookup: CDR1 SNHLY, CDR2 FYNNEI. Trimming removed 6 bases from V and 5 bases from J, with 19 bases in between. The DNA of the CDR3 is TGTGCCAGCAGCACCCGCTTCGGGACCCCGAATGAAAAACTGTTTTTT. Amino acids: CASSTRFGTPNEKLFF.

V usage is TRBV28 and J usage is TRBJ2-1, with D uncertain. Germline V gene data show CDR1 as MDHEN and CDR2 as SYDVKM. The V gene lost 2 bases and the J gene lost 7 bases, with 9 bases spanning the gap. CDR3 length: 13 residues. Here the CDR3 DNA reads TGTGCCAGCAGTTTAGACGGAAGGAATGAGCAGTTCTTC. Protein: CASSLDGRNEQFF.

This clone was seen just once. J is TRBJ1-2 and V is TRBV9; D may be TRBD1 (6 bases). This CDR3 region has 15 residues. Per germline, CDR1 SGDLS and CDR2 YYNGEE. V was cut by 3 bases and J by 5 bases, with 17 bases left in between. The CDR3 bases are TGTGCCAGCAGCGGGTGGCAGGGGTTTGAGTATGGCTACACCTTC. As protein: CASSGWQGFEYGYTF.

This clone has just one count. The chain joins TRBV13 to TRBJ1-5; no definite D call. CDR1 and CDR2 (germline): PRHDT, FYEKMQ (reference sequence). Trimming pared 0 bases from V and 0 bases from J, leaving 12 bases between. The length of the CDR3 is 17 residues. The CDR3 DNA is TGTGCCAGCAGCTTAGGGGGCCGGGAATATAGCAATCAGCCCCAGCATTTT. It translates to CASSLGGREYSNQPQHF. Together with reference TRBV13 and TRBJ1-5, the CDR3 gives the full variable domain: AAGVIQSPRHLIKEKRETATLKCYPIPRHDTVYWYQQGPGQDPQFLISFYEKMQSDKGSIPDRFSAQQFSDYHSELNMSSLELGDSALYFCASSLGGREYSNQPQHFGDGTRLSIL.

The V call is TRBV15, the J call TRBJ1-5; 8 positions agree with TRBD1. The CDR3 covers 16 residues. Germline V lookup: CDR1 LNHNV, CDR2 YYDKDF (reference sequence). V gave up 7 bases and J gave up 7 bases; unmatched junction bases: 15. The DNA of the CDR3 is TGTGCCACCACCTGGGGGCAGGGGGCTTTCGGGCAGCCCCAGCATTTT. Protein sequence: CATTWGQGAFGQPQHF.

The gene calls are TRBV28 and TRBJ2-3, with 11 bases matching TRBD2. J lost 4 bases, V lost 11 bases, and 11 bases had no gene match. CDR3 length: 15 amino acids. CDR1 is MDHEN, CDR2 SYDVKM, per germline. Written as DNA, the CDR3 is TGTGCCGGCCGTAGCGGGGGGGCTTCGGCAGATACGCAGTATTTT. It translates to CAGRSGGASADTQYF.

The J gene is TRBJ2-6, the V gene TRBV11-2; tentatively, D is TRBD1 or TRBD2 (6 bases each). This CDR3 is 15 amino acids long. Between the trimmed V and J ends, which lost 5 bases and 4 bases, there was a span of 12 bases. The germline V gene has CDR1 SGHAT and CDR2 FQNNGV. CDR3 sequence: CASSPGAEGANVLTF. The DNA for the CDR3 is TGTGCCAGCAGCCCGGGGGCAGAGGGGGCCAACGTCCTGACTTTC.

This chain links TRBV7-9 with TRBJ2-7, with TRBD2 matching 7 bases. The CDR3 is 16 amino acids. Germline V gene sequence: CDR1 SEHNR, CDR2 FQNEAQ (reference sequence). J gave up 4 bases and V 4 bases, and 13 bases lay outside the gene matches. As DNA, the CDR3 is TGTGCCAGCAGCTGGTATCCCGGGACTAACTCTTACGAGCAGTACTTC. It translates to CASSWYPGTNSYEQYF.

The chain links TRBV7-7 to TRBJ2-7, with D maybe TRBD2 (5 bases). The germline V gene encodes CDR1 SSHAT and CDR2 FNYEAQ (reference sequence). V was shortened by 5 bases and J by 1 base, with 18 bases between the two germline ends. CDR3 size: 16 residues. In DNA form, the CDR3 reads TGTGCCAGCAGCCCCTGTTTGGCGGGCGAATCCTACGAGCAGTACTTC. It specifies CASSPCLAGESYEQYF.

CDR3 sequence reads: CASSVGQGERGYTF. CDR3 nucleotide sequence: TGTGCCAGCAGCGTGGGACAGGGAGAACGTGGCTACACCTTC. The V gene is TRBV5-4, the J gene TRBJ1-2; 9 positions agree with TRBD1. Looked up from germline, CDR1 is SGHNT and CDR2 is YYREEE (reference sequence). The CDR3 runs to 14 residues. The J segment lost 7 bases and the V segment lost 4 bases, leaving 8 bases of the junction unmatched.